Below are 32 T cell receptor beta chains sequenced from a single sample in a study of T cells in Graves' hyperthyroidism and ophthalmopathy. Using RNA transcripts as the source, TCR beta CDR3 regions were amplified. The TCR CDR3 first-round RT-PCR relied on the HTBI primer set. TCRdb redid the calling of the multiplex PCR reads with MiXCR, one entry per CDR3 protein. The sample contains 45,000 to 55,000 distinct CDR3 sequences, roughly 51% of which appear only once. Sequenced material: peripheral blood or thyroid tissue (not recorded which). These receptors were obtained from a man younger than 35 with Graves' hyperthyroidism.

The chain joins TRBV20-1 to TRBJ2-7; TRBD2 might be the D (7 bases). V lost 3 bases to trimming and J lost 3 bases, with 15 bases between them. Germline loops: CDR1 DFQATT, CDR2 SNEGSKA (reference sequence). The CDR3 is made up of 14 amino acids. CDR3: CSARGGAGNYEQYF. CDR3 nucleotide sequence: TGCAGTGCTAGGGGGGGGGCGGGGAACTACGAGCAGTACTTC.

This clonotype was counted ten times or more. The chain uses TRBV7-6 and TRBJ2-5; TRBD1 matches 7 bases. The CDR3 contains 14 residues. V was clipped by 7 bases and J by 2 bases; unmatched bases: 7. Germline V gene data show CDR1 as SGHVS and CDR2 as FNYEAQ. The CDR3 nucleotides are TGTGCCAGCAACCTACTCAGGGGGCAAGAGACCCAGTACTTC. It translates to CASNLLRGQETQYF.

V is TRBV20-1 and J is TRBJ1-6; tentatively, D is TRBD1 (6 bases). This CDR3 has 12 amino acids. The V and J ends lost 8 bases and 10 bases respectively, with 15 bases between them. Per the germline V gene, CDR1 is DFQATT and CDR2 is SNEGSKA (reference sequence). The CDR3 region is CSPRPGQSPLHF. CDR3 sequence (DNA): TGCAGTCCAAGACCGGGACAATCACCCCTCCACTTT.

This chain links TRBV7-2 with TRBJ2-2, with 8 bases identical to TRBD1. Germline V lookup: CDR1 SGHTA, CDR2 FQGNSA. The CDR3 is 14 amino acids. V lost 6 bases and J lost 0; bases outside the gene matches: 0. In DNA form, the CDR3 reads TGTGCCAGCAGGACAGGGGCGAACACCGGGGAGCTGTTTTTT. Translation: CASRTGANTGELFF.

The chain links TRBV4-1 to TRBJ1-6, with D unclear. From germline, CDR1 is MGHRA and CDR2 YSYEKL. The CDR3 is 15 amino acids. Trimming took 3 bases from V and 10 from J, leaving 16 bases between them. CDR3 coding DNA: TGCGCCAGCAGCCAGACGGAAACGGGAAACTCACCCCTCCACTTT. Translated: CASSQTETGNSPLHF.

In DNA form, the CDR3 reads TGTGCCATCAGTGAAAGGACAGCCCCCAATCAGCCCCAGCATTTT. Residues: CAISERTAPNQPQHF. V gene TRBV10-3 combines with J gene TRBJ1-5; tentative D call: TRBD1 (6 bases). The CDR3 is 15 residues long. Per germline, CDR1 ENHRY and CDR2 SYGVKD. Trimming left V 3 bases short and J 3 bases short, with 12 bases between.

The chain combines TRBV7-9 with TRBJ1-2; D is perhaps TRBD1 (5 bases). The V end was cut by 2 bases, the J end by 0 bases, with 7 bases between. The germline gives CDR1 SEHNR, CDR2 FQNEAQ (reference sequence). CDR3 length: 14 residues. The CDR3 region is CASSLSDTNYGYTF. The CDR3 DNA follows: TGTGCCAGCAGCTTATCGGACACTAACTATGGCTACACCTTC.

The table lists this clonotype with a few counts. CDR3 protein: CASSFAGEETQYF. The CDR3 DNA follows: TGTGCCAGCAGCTTTGCGGGAGAAGAGACCCAGTACTTC. This chain uses TRBV7-2 with TRBJ2-5; TRBD2 matches at 7 bases. V was clipped by 3 bases and J by 3 bases; unmatched bases: 1. This CDR3 comprises 13 residues. The germline V gene encodes CDR1 SGHTA and CDR2 FQGNSA.

This clonotype was seen many times. The CDR3 here is CSASTTSGRMGYEQYF. The CDR3 region has the DNA TGCAGTGCATCCACGACTAGCGGGAGGATGGGTTACGAGCAGTACTTC. This sequence joins TRBV20-1 and TRBJ2-7; TRBD2 aligns across 13 bases. V lost 6 bases, J lost 4 bases, and 12 bases stayed unmatched. The CDR3 consists of 16 residues. CDR1 is DFQATT, CDR2 SNEGSKA, per germline (reference sequence).

This clonotype was counted at least ten times. DNA for the CDR3: TGTGCCAGCAGCCACCGCAGGAGCAAAGAGACCCAGTACTTC. Amino acid sequence: CASSHRRSKETQYF. The chain employs TRBV11-3 and TRBJ2-5, with no clear D. The germline V gene encodes CDR1 SGHNT and CDR2 YENEEA. The V end lost 5 bases, the J end lost 3 bases, and 13 bases lay between the germline ends. This CDR3 is built from 14 residues.

The V call is TRBV4-3, the J call TRBJ2-7; 8 bases are shared with TRBD2. This CDR3 spans 18 amino acids. With 4 bases clipped from V and 6 bases from J, the junction kept 20 bases outside the gene matches. CDR1 and CDR2 from the germline V gene are LGHNA and YSLEER. As DNA, the CDR3 is TGCGCCAGCAGCCCGGGAGGGAGCGGTGCCTGGGGGGATACCGAGCAGTACTTC. Amino acids: CASSPGGSGAWGDTEQYF.

The chain couples TRBV5-4 to TRBJ2-5; 9 nucleotides line up with TRBD1. Germline CDR1 is SGHNT and CDR2 is YYREEE (reference sequence). This CDR3 spans 16 amino acids. Trimming removed 4 bases from V and 5 bases from J; junction bases left unmatched: 12. Here the CDR3 reads CASSKRTTGGMETQYF. The CDR3 coding sequence is TGTGCCAGCAGCAAAAGAACCACAGGGGGCATGGAGACCCAGTACTTC. The full variable domain, rest sourced from reference TRBV5-4 and TRBJ2-5, is ETGVTQSPTHLIKTRGQQVTLRCSSQSGHNTVSWYQQALGQGPQFIFQYYREEENGRGNFPPRFSGLQFPNYSSELNVNALELDDSALYLCASSKRTTGGMETQYFGPGTRLLVL.

In this sample, this clonotype turned up a few times. The rearrangement joins TRBV9 to TRBJ2-7; 7 nucleotides line up with TRBD1. J gave up 2 bases and V 2 bases, and 1 base lay outside the gene matches. Germline assignment: CDR1 SGDLS and CDR2 YYNGEE. The CDR3 has 13 amino acids. The DNA of the CDR3 is TGTGCCAGCAGCGTCGGGACAGCCTACGAGCAGTACTTC. Its protein is CASSVGTAYEQYF.

The genes are TRBV7-2 and TRBJ1-5; D is unresolved. Germline lookup yields CDR1 SGHTA and CDR2 FQGNSA. The CDR3 length is 14 residues. V lost 6 bases and J 5 bases, leaving 14 bases between the germline ends. In nucleotides, the CDR3 is TGTGCCAGCAGTGAGGAGGGCGGGTATCAGCCCCAGCATTTT. Its translation is CASSEEGGYQPQHF.

This clonotype has at least ten counts. The CDR3 sequence: CASSQSSSGANVLTF. The CDR3 region has the DNA TGCGCCAGCAGCCAATCAAGCTCTGGGGCCAACGTCCTGACTTTC. This chain joins TRBV4-3 and TRBJ2-6; D remains ambiguous. The CDR3 contains 15 residues. Germline V gives CDR1 LGHNA, CDR2 YSLEER. Trimming removed 2 bases from V and 0 bases from J, with 5 bases in between.

At least ten counts were recorded for this clonotype. V gene TRBV6-1 combines with J gene TRBJ1-2; 9 positions match TRBD1. CDR3 length equals 17 residues. The V and J ends lost 6 bases and 4 bases, in that order; junction bases with no gene match: 15. The germline V gene encodes CDR1 MNHNS and CDR2 SASEGT. CDR3 region: CASRGQAGQGSGYGYTF. CDR3 coding DNA: TGTGCCAGCAGAGGACAGGCGGGACAGGGTTCCGGCTATGGCTACACCTTC.

The chain has TRBV19 and TRBJ2-7; no firm D call. The CDR3 is 13 residues long. V lost 5 bases and J lost 7, with 15 bases in between. Germline assignment: CDR1 LNHDA and CDR2 SQIVND (reference sequence). Here the CDR3 reads CASSATGRAEQYF. The CDR3 nucleotides read TGTGCCAGTAGTGCCACCGGACGGGCGGAGCAGTACTTC.

V is TRBV10-2 and J is TRBJ2-7; unclear D gene. The CDR3 has 15 amino acids. CDR1 and CDR2 (germline): WSHSY, SAAADI. Trimming took 6 bases from V and 0 from J, leaving 15 bases between them. CDR3 sequence: CASRPTGASSYEQYF. The CDR3 DNA follows: TGCGCCAGCAGACCGACTGGCGCCAGCTCCTACGAGCAGTACTTC.

This clonotype was detected ten times or more. The chain joins TRBV7-2 to TRBJ1-2, with 11 bases matching TRBD1. This CDR3 region has 15 residues. Germline CDR1 reads SGHTA; CDR2 reads FQGNSA. V dropped 6 bases and J dropped 8; count of bases not matched to a gene: 11. CDR3 amino acids: CASSVQGQGASGYTF. The CDR3 region has the DNA TGTGCCAGCAGTGTACAAGGACAGGGGGCGTCCGGCTACACCTTC.

The chain combines TRBV20-1 with TRBJ2-6; D gene ambiguous. Trimming removed 5 bases from V and 4 bases from J, with 15 bases in between. This CDR3 region has 15 residues. Germline lookup yields CDR1 DFQATT and CDR2 SNEGSKA (reference sequence). The CDR3 sequence is CSAPHWNTGANVLTF. CDR3 coding DNA: TGCAGTGCTCCCCACTGGAACACCGGGGCCAACGTCCTGACTTTC.

CDR3 protein: CASTTGGSTEAFF. The DNA for the CDR3 is TGTGCCAGCACCACAGGGGGAAGCACTGAAGCTTTCTTT. The chain couples TRBV25-1 to TRBJ1-1; 8 bases are a match to TRBD1. V lost 7 bases and J lost 4; bases outside the gene matches: 5. This CDR3 contains 13 residues. In germline, CDR1 is MGHDK, CDR2 SYGVNS.

There are many counts of this clonotype. V usage is TRBV4-1 and J usage is TRBJ2-2; no clear D gene. The CDR3 sequence is 16 residues long. The V gene lost 0 bases and the J gene lost 4 bases, with 12 bases spanning the gap. Germline V gene data show CDR1 as MGHRA and CDR2 as YSYEKL. This chain's CDR3 is CASSQESTARTGELFF. The CDR3 DNA is TGCGCCAGCAGCCAAGAGTCAACCGCGCGCACCGGGGAGCTGTTTTTT.

This chain uses TRBV7-2 with TRBJ2-5; 11 nucleotides line up with TRBD1. CDR1 SGHTA and CDR2 FQGNSA come from the germline V gene. This CDR3 has 15 amino acids. V lost 3 bases and J lost 8; bases outside the gene matches: 8. The CDR3 here is CASSFRDRGAKTQYF. DNA for the CDR3: TGTGCCAGCAGCTTCCGGGACAGGGGGGCTAAAACCCAGTACTTC.

This clonotype was seen ten or more times. The J gene is TRBJ1-6, the V gene TRBV4-3; unclear D gene. The germline CDR1 and CDR2 sequences are LGHNA and YSLEER. The V gene lost 0 bases and the J gene lost 0 bases, with 12 bases spanning the gap. This CDR3 has 18 residues. The CDR3 DNA is TGCGCCAGCAGCCAAGACCAGGCGACATCCTCCTATAATTCACCCCTCCACTTT. It encodes CASSQDQATSSYNSPLHF.

The V and J genes are TRBV19 and TRBJ1-1; TRBD1 is a possible D gene (5 bases). The germline V gene has CDR1 LNHDA and CDR2 SQIVND (reference sequence). V dropped 2 bases and J dropped 1 base, with 8 bases sitting between them. This CDR3 comprises 14 residues. DNA for the CDR3: TGTGCCAGTAGTATATGGGACGCGAACACTGAAGCTTTCTTT. Its translation is CASSIWDANTEAFF. Together with reference TRBV19 and TRBJ1-1, the CDR3 gives the full variable domain: DGGITQSPKYLFRKEGQNVTLSCEQNLNHDAMYWYRQDPGQGLRLIYYSQIVNDFQKGDIAEGYSVSREKKESFPLTVTSAQKNPTAFYLCASSIWDANTEAFFGQGTRLTVV.

This clonotype has just a few counts. The chain employs TRBV27 and TRBJ2-3; the match to TRBD2 covers 10 bases. The germline V gene encodes CDR1 MNHEY and CDR2 SMNVEV (reference sequence). The V segment lost 7 bases and the J segment 1 base; nucleotides outside the gene matches: 2. CDR3 length equals 14 residues. CDR3 nucleotides: TGTGCCAGCAAGCGGGAGGGCGGCACAGATACGCAGTATTTT. As protein: CASKREGGTDTQYF.

With regard to this clonotype: A junction boundary mismatches the germline segment, possibly from a read error. The rearrangement joins TRBV7-2 to TRBJ2-7, with 8 bases matching TRBD1. Germline V gene data show CDR1 as SGHTA and CDR2 as FQGNSA. The CDR3 spans 18 residues. This chain's CDR3 is CASSFRPGGASGTYGQYF. Here the CDR3 DNA reads TGTGCCAGCAGTTTTCGGCCAGGGGGCGCATCAGGGACCTACGGGCAGTACTTC.

There are many counts of this clonotype. The chain has TRBV6-4 and TRBJ1-1; no firm D call. This CDR3 region has 13 residues. Germline V gene sequence: CDR1 MRHNA, CDR2 SNTAGT. Trimming removed 6 bases from V and 0 bases from J, with 8 bases in between. The CDR3 coding sequence is TGTGCCAGCAGCGCGAGCATGAACACTGAAGCTTTCTTT. Protein product: CASSASMNTEAFF.

This clonotype has a count of ten or more. The CDR3 loop reads CSAYRDRGYEQYF. As DNA, the CDR3 is TGCAGTGCTTACCGGGACAGGGGTTACGAGCAGTACTTC. The rearrangement links TRBV20-1 to TRBJ2-7; 10 bases are shared with TRBD1. Unmatched junction bases numbered 5, after V lost 5 bases and J lost 4 bases. The CDR3 runs to 13 residues. CDR1 DFQATT and CDR2 SNEGSKA come from the germline V gene (reference sequence).

The sample holds a few counts of this clonotype. A read error is possible here, since a much larger clone lies one base away. This rearrangement joins TRBV30 to TRBJ1-2; D is unclear. Trimming took off 0 bases at V and 4 bases at J, with 21 bases between the two ends. The germline V gene encodes CDR1 GTSNPN and CDR2 SVGIG (reference sequence). The CDR3 runs 17 residues. The CDR3 reads CAWSVTRPRDSRYGYTF. Written as DNA, the CDR3 is TGTGCCTGGAGTGTTACTAGGCCCCGAGACTCGCGCTATGGCTACACCTTC.

Many counts were recorded for this clonotype. This sequence joins TRBV5-1 and TRBJ1-4; D possibly corresponds to TRBD1 (5 bases). The V gene's germline CDR1 is SGHRS and CDR2 YFSETQ. There are 13 residues in the CDR3. Trimming took 4 bases from V and 3 from J, leaving 7 bases between them. Here the CDR3 DNA reads TGCGCCAGCAGCCGGGACTCTAATGAAAAACTGTTTTTT. It codes for CASSRDSNEKLFF.

This clonotype was found many times. This chain links TRBV6-6 with TRBJ1-2; 7 bases are a match to TRBD1. CDR1 is MNHNY, CDR2 SVGAGI, per germline (reference sequence). The CDR3 covers 14 residues. V lost 5 bases to trimming and J lost 0 bases; unmatched junction nucleotides: 3. Written as DNA, the CDR3 is TGTGCCAGCAGTGGGGACAGAGCTAACTATGGCTACACCTTC. Its translation: CASSGDRANYGYTF.